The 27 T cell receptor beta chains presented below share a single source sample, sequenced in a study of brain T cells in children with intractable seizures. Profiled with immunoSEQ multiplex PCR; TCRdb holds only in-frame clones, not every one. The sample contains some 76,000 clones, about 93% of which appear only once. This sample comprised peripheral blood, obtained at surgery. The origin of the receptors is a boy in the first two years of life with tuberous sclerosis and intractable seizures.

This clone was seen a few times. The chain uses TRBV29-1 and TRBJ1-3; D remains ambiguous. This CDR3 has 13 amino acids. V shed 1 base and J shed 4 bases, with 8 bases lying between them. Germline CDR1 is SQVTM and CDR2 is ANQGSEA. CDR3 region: CSVEVSIGNTIYF. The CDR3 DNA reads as TGCAGCGTTGAAGTCAGTATAGGAAACACCATATATTTT.

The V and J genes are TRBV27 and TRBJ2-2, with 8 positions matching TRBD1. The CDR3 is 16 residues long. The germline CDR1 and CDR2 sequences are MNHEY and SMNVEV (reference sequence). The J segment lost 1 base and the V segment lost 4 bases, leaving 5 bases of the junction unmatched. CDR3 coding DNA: TGTGCCAGCAGTTCTACTGGGACAGGGAACACCGGGGAGCTGTTTTTT. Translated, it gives CASSSTGTGNTGELFF.

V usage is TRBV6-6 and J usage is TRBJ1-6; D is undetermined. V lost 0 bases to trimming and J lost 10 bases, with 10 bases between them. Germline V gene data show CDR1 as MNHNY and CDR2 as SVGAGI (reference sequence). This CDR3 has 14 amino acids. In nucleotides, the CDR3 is TGTGCCAGCAGTTACTCGTCTATAGGGTCACCCCTCCACTTT. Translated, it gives CASSYSSIGSPLHF.

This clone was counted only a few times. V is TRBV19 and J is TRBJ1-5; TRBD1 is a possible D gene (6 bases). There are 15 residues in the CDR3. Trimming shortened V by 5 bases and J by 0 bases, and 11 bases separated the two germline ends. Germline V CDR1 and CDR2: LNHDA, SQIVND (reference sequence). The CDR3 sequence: CASSGTPYSNQPQHF. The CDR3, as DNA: TGTGCCAGTAGTGGGACACCGTATAGCAATCAGCCCCAGCATTTT.

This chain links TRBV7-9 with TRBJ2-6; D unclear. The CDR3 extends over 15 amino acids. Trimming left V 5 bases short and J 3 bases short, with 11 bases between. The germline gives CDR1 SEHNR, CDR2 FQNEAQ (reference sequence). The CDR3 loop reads CASSMMGFGANVLTF. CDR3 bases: TGTGCCAGCAGCATGATGGGATTTGGGGCCAACGTCCTGACTTTC. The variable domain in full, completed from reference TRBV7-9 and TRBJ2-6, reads DTGVSQNPRHKITKRGQNVTFRCDPISEHNRLYWYRQTLGQGPEFLTYFQNEAQLEKSRLLSDRFSAERPKGSFSTLEIQRTEQGDSAMYLCASSMMGFGANVLTFGAGSRLTVL.

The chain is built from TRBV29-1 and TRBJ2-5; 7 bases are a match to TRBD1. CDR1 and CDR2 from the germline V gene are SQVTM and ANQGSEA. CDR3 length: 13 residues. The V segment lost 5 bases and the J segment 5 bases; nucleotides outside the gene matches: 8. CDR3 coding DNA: TGCAGCGTTCAGGACAGGCCAGGGGAGACCCAGTACTTC. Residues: CSVQDRPGETQYF. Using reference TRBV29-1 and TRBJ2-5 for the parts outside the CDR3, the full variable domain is SAVISQKPSRDICQRGTSLTIQCQVDSQVTMMFWYRQQPGQSLTLIATANQGSEATYESGFVIDKFPISRPNLTFSTLTVSNMSPEDSSIYLCSVQDRPGETQYFGPGTRLLVL.

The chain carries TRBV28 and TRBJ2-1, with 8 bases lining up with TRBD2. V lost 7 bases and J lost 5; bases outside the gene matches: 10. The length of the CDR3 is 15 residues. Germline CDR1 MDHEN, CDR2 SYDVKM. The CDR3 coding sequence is TGTGCCAGCAATCGCGGGGGGCTAGCGGACAATGAGCAGTTCTTC. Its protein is CASNRGGLADNEQFF. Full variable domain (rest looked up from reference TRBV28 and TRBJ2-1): DVKVTQSSRYLVKRTGEKVFLECVQDMDHENMFWYRQDPGLGLRLIYFSYDVKMKEKGDIPEGYSVSREKKERFSLILESASTNQTSMYLCASNRGGLADNEQFFGPGTRLTVL.

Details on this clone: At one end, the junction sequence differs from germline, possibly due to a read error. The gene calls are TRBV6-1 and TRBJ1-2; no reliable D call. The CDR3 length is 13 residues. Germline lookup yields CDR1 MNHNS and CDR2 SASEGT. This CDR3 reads CASREADLYGYTF. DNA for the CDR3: TGTGCCAGCAGGGAAGCGGATCTCTATGGCTACACCTTC.

The CDR3 DNA reads TGTGCCAGCAGTTTAGTATGGCCAGATACGCAGTATTTT. Protein product: CASSLVWPDTQYF. The V and J genes are TRBV12-3 or TRBV12-4 and TRBJ2-3; unclear D gene. V was trimmed by 1 base and J by 4 bases, leaving 6 bases between them. The length of the CDR3 is 13 residues.

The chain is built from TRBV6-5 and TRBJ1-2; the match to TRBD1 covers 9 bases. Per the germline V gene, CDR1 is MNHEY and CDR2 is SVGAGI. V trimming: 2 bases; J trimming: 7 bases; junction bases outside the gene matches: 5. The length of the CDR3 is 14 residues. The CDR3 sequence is CASSYGTGLSGYTF. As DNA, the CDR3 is TGTGCCAGCAGTTACGGGACAGGGTTATCTGGCTACACCTTC.

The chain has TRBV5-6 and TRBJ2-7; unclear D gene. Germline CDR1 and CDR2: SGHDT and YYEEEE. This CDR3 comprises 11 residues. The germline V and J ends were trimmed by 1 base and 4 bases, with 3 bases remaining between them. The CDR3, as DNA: TGTGCCAGCAGCTTGCAATACGAGCAGTACTTC. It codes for CASSLQYEQYF.

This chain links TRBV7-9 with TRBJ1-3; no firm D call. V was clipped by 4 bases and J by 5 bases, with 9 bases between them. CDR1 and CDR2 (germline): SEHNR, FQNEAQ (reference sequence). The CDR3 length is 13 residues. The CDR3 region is CASSYGPRNTIYF. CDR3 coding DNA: TGTGCCAGCAGCTACGGACCCAGAAACACCATATATTTT.

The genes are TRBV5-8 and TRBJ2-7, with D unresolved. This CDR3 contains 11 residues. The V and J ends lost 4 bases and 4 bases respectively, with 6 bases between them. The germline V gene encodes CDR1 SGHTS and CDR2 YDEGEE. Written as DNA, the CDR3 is TGTGCCAGCAGCCCAGGATACGAGCAGTACTTC. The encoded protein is CASSPGYEQYF.

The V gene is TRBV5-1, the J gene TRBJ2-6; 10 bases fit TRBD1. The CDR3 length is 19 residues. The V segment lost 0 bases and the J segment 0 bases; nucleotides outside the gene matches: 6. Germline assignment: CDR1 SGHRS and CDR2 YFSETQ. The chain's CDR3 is CASSLAPGQGSSGANVLTF. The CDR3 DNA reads TGCGCCAGCAGCTTGGCACCGGGACAGGGGAGCTCTGGGGCCAACGTCCTGACTTTC.

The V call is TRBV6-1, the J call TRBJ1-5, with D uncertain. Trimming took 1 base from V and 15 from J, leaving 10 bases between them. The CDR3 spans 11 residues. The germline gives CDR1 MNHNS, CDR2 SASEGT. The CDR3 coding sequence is TGTGCCAGCAGTGAAGGAACCGCGACGCATTTT. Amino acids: CASSEGTATHF.

CDR3 bases: TGTGCCAGCAAGGGAGTAGCCACAGATACGCAGTATTTT. This sequence encodes CASKGVATDTQYF. This chain uses TRBV2 with TRBJ2-3, with D possibly TRBD2 on 5 matching bases. CDR1 and CDR2 from the germline V gene are SNHLY and FYNNEI. V lost 7 bases and J 2 bases, leaving 10 bases between the germline ends. This CDR3 is built from 13 residues.

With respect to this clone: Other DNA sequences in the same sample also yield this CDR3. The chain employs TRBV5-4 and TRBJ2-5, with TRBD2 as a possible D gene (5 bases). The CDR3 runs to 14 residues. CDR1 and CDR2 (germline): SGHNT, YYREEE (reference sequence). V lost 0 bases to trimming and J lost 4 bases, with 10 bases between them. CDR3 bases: TGTGCCAGCAGCTTGGGGGGAGACGGAGAGACCCAGTACTTC. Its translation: CASSLGGDGETQYF.

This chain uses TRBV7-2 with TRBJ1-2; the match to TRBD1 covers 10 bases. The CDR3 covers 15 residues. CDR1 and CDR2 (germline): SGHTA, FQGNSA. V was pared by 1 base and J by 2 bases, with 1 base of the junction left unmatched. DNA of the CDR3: TGTGCCAGCAGCTTAGGACAGGGGGCGAACTATGGCTACACCTTC. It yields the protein CASSLGQGANYGYTF.

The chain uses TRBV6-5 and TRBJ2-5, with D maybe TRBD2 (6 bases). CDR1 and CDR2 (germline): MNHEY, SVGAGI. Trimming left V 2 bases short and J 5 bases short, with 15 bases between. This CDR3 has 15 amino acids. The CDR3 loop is CASSYIGGTGETQYF. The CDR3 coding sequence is TGTGCCAGCAGTTACATCGGCGGGACGGGGGAGACCCAGTACTTC.

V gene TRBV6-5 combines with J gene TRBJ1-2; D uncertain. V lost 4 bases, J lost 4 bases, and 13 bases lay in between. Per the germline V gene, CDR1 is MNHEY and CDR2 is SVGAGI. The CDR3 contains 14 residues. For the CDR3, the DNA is TGTGCCAGCAGTTCCGCGGGCGGATTCTATGGCTACACCTTC. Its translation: CASSSAGGFYGYTF.

The CDR3 is CASSPAWRQGRSHGANVLTF. The DNA of the CDR3 is TGTGCCAGTAGCCCTGCCTGGCGGCAGGGGAGGTCACACGGGGCCAACGTCCTGACTTTC. The chain couples TRBV19 to TRBJ2-6; either TRBD1 or TRBD2 may supply D (6 bases each). V was clipped by 6 bases and J by 4 bases, with 28 bases between them. The germline V gene encodes CDR1 LNHDA and CDR2 SQIVND (reference sequence). The CDR3 covers 20 residues.

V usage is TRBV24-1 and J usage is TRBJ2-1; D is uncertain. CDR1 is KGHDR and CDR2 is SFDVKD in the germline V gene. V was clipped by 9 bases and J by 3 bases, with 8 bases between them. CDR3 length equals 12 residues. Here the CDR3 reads CATESSYNEQFF. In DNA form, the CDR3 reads TGTGCCACCGAGTCGAGCTACAATGAGCAGTTCTTC.

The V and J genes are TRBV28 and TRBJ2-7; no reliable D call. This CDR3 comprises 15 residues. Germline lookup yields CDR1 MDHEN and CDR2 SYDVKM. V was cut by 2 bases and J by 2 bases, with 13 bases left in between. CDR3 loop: CASSLPPRNTYEQYF. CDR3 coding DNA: TGTGCCAGCAGTTTACCTCCCAGGAATACCTACGAGCAGTACTTC.

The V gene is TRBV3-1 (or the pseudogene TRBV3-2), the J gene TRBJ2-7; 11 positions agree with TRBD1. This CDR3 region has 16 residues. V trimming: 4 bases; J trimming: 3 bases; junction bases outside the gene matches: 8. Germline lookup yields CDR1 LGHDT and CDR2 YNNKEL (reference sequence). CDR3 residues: CASSPPGQGALYEQYF. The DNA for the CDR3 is TGTGCCAGCAGCCCTCCCGGACAGGGGGCTCTCTACGAGCAGTACTTC.

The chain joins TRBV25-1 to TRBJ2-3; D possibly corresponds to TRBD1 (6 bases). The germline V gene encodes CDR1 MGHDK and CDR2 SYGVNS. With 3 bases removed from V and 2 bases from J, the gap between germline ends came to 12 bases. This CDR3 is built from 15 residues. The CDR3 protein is CASSEIQGYTDTQYF. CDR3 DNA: TGTGCCAGCAGTGAGATACAGGGATACACAGATACGCAGTATTTT.

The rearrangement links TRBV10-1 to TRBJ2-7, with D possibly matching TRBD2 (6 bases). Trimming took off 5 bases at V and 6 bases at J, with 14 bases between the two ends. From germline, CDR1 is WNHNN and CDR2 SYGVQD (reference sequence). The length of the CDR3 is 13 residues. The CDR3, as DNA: TGCGCCAGCAGTCGGGGGACCACGAGCGAGCAGTACTTC. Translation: CASSRGTTSEQYF.

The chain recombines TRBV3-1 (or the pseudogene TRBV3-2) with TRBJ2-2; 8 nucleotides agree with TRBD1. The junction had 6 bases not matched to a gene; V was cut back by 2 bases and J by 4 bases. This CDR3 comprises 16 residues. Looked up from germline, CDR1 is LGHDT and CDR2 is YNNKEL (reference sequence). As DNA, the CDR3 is TGTGCCAGCAGCCAAAGGACAGGGAAGGGCACCGGGGAGCTGTTTTTT. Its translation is CASSQRTGKGTGELFF.